The entry below gives a single T cell receptor (beta chain) sequence along with its context. The RNA input was about 0.5 to 1 ug, and it was reverse transcribed with random hexamers. immunoSEQ multiplex PCR amplified TCR beta CDR3 across 54 Vbeta, 13 Jbeta. TCRdb re-analysed the immunoSEQ multiplex PCR reads in MiXCR, keeping a single row per CDR3 protein. The sample lists about 150,000 distinct CDR3 sequences, roughly 95% occurring once. The data belong to a study of CD8 T cells in Susac syndrome. Across the whole study: Eight or nine of the sequenced Susac syndrome patients were in remission, and more than 5 had active disease.

Trimming left V 7 bases short and J 6 bases short, with 16 bases between. Germline CDR1 and CDR2: SQVTM and ANQGSEA. This CDR3 is 12 amino acids long. The receptor was isolated from a human donor with Susac syndrome. Material: CD4+ T cells from PBMCs. V and J are TRBV29-1 and TRBJ2-7; a possible D gene is TRBD2 (6 bases). The CDR3 loop is CSGGDAGSEQYF. Here the CDR3 DNA reads TGCAGCGGCGGGGACGCCGGGAGCGAGCAGTACTTC.